The rows below give T cell receptor beta chains drawn from one sample of a study of T cell responses to AZD1222 COVID-19 vaccine. Produced via immunoSEQ multiplex PCR; TCRdb's table is partial and in-frame only. The sample has about 160,000 clones; approximately 94% are singletons. The material sequenced was peripheral blood, taken 28 days after the second AZD1222 dose. The source is an adult who received the AZD1222 COVID-19 vaccine. The CDR3 runs from the conserved cysteine through the conserved F or W. The order of the fields is J gene, D gene, CDR3 length, V gene, clone size, CDR3 protein, CDR3 DNA. D genes are given only for firm matches. Clone size is stated in some rows and not others, as once, few, many or a class when expanded.

>TRBJ1-3|-|13|TRBV4-2|few
CASSQEGRNTIYF
TGTGCCAGCAGCCAAGAAGGTCGAAACACCATATATTTT
>TRBJ2-3|-|15|TRBV6-2/TRBV6-3|-
CASSRGTSRTDTQYF
TGTGCCAGCAGCCGAGGGACCTCCCGCACAGATACGCAGTATTTT
>TRBJ1-5|-|14|TRBV2|-
CASSEAYSNQPQHF
TGTGCCAGCAGTGAGGCTTATAGCAATCAGCCCCAGCATTTT
>TRBJ2-1|TRBD2|15|TRBV2|-
CASIRTSGIMDEQFF
TGTGCCAGCATCCGGACTAGCGGGATCATGGATGAGCAGTTCTTC
>TRBJ2-7|-|13|TRBV19|-
CASSKGRTYEQYF
TGTGCCAGTAGTAAGGGACGGACCTACGAGCAGTACTTC
>TRBJ2-1|-|12|TRBV28|-
CASSLSQQPGFF
TGTGCCAGCAGTTTAAGTCAACAACCTGGGTTCTTC
>TRBJ2-1|TRBD1|15|TRBV5-1|once
CASSGGQGSYNEQFF
TGCGCCAGCAGCGGGGGACAGGGTTCCTACAATGAGCAGTTCTTC
>TRBJ1-1|-|15|TRBV7-9|-
CASSSRGMTGTEAFF
TGTGCCAGCAGCTCCCGGGGGATGACGGGGACTGAAGCTTTCTTT
>TRBJ1-2|TRBD1|12|TRBV2|-
CASRRQGGGYTF
TGTGCCAGCAGGAGACAGGGTGGAGGCTACACCTTC
>TRBJ2-1|TRBD2|14|TRBV5-1|-
CASSPLTSSNEQFF
TGCGCCAGCAGCCCTCTGACTAGCAGCAATGAGCAGTTCTTC
>TRBJ1-5|-|15|TRBV2|-
CASSDEGADHQPQHF
TGTGCCAGCAGTGATGAAGGGGCAGACCATCAGCCCCAGCATTTT
>TRBJ2-1|TRBD2|17|TRBV2|once
CASRDSGRGRRSNEQFF
TGTGCCAGCAGAGATAGCGGGAGAGGGAGGAGGAGCAATGAGCAGTTCTTC
>TRBJ1-3|-|14|TRBV11-2|-
CASSLGPSGNTIYF
TGTGCCAGCAGCTTAGGACCCTCTGGAAACACCATATATTTT
>TRBJ2-2|TRBD1|14|TRBV3-1/TRBV3-2|once
CASSQQGQTGELFF
TGTGCCAGCAGTCAACAGGGGCAAACCGGGGAGCTGTTTTTT
>TRBJ1-4|-|13|TRBV18|-
CASSPGDGRKLFF
TGTGCCAGCTCACCGGGGGACGGGCGTAAACTGTTTTTT
>TRBJ2-1|-|11|TRBV29-1|-
CSVEDYDEQFF
TGCAGCGTTGAAGACTATGATGAGCAGTTCTTC
>TRBJ1-5|-|12|TRBV7-2|-
CASSLPNQPQHF
TGTGCCAGCAGCTTACCGAATCAGCCCCAGCATTTT
>TRBJ1-1|-|14|TRBV30|-
CAWRTVRGNTEAFF
TGTGCCTGGAGAACGGTCAGGGGGAACACTGAAGCTTTCTTT
>TRBJ1-5|-|16|TRBV5-4|-
CASSLGGGDSNQPQHF
TGTGCCAGCAGCTTGGGGGGAGGGGATAGCAATCAGCCCCAGCATTTT
>TRBJ2-1|-|15|TRBV6-4|-
CASSDSGRAGDEQFF
TGTGCCAGCAGTGACTCGGGCAGGGCCGGGGATGAGCAGTTCTTC
>TRBJ2-7|TRBD2|17|TRBV4-3|-
CASSQEYGTSGFYEQYF
TGCGCCAGCAGCCAAGAGTACGGGACTAGCGGGTTCTACGAGCAGTACTTC
>TRBJ1-3|-|14|TRBV19|-
CASSILGSGNTIYF
TGTGCCAGTAGTATCCTGGGAAGCGGAAACACCATATATTTT
>TRBJ2-2|TRBD1|15|TRBV5-1|-
CASSSGTGVTGELFF
TGCGCCAGCAGCTCCGGGACAGGGGTTACCGGGGAGCTGTTTTTT
>TRBJ2-2|-|14|TRBV3-1/TRBV3-2|-
CASSQGTSTGELFF
TGTGCCAGCAGCCAAGGGACGAGCACCGGGGAGCTGTTTTTT
>TRBJ1-2|-|13|TRBV12-3/TRBV12-4|-
CASSFRQGHGYTF
TGTGCCAGCAGTTTTAGGCAGGGTCATGGCTACACCTTC
>TRBJ1-1|-|13|TRBV19|-
CASSIGKGAEAFF
TGTGCCAGTAGTATAGGTAAGGGGGCTGAAGCTTTCTTT
>TRBJ2-5|-|17|TRBV3-1/TRBV3-2|-
CASSQGGTHAREETQYF
TGTGCCAGCAGCCAAGGCGGGACCCATGCCCGCGAAGAGACCCAGTACTTC
>TRBJ1-1|-|15|TRBV7-9|-
CASPADGPIGTEAFF
TGTGCCAGCCCCGCAGATGGACCGATTGGGACTGAAGCTTTCTTT
>TRBJ1-5|-|15|TRBV3-1/TRBV3-2|-
CASSQGVYSNQPQHF
TGTGCCAGCAGCCAGGGAGTTTATAGCAATCAGCCCCAGCATTTT
>TRBJ1-2|-|16|TRBV10-1|-
CASRFQGNSTNYGYTF
TGCGCCAGCAGGTTTCAGGGCAACTCCACTAACTATGGCTACACCTTC
>TRBJ1-5|-|16|TRBV7-8|few
CASSFRRTNSNQPQHF
TGTGCCAGCAGCTTCCGGAGGACAAATAGCAATCAGCCCCAGCATTTT
>TRBJ2-3|TRBD1|13|TRBV6-4|-
CASSDYGQGPQYF
TGTGCCAGCAGTGATTACGGACAGGGCCCGCAGTATTTT
>TRBJ1-1|-|13|TRBV11-2|-
CASSPGPGKEAFF
TGTGCCAGCAGCCCCGGACCCGGGAAGGAAGCTTTCTTT
>TRBJ2-7|TRBD1|13|TRBV7-6|once
CASSPTGAYEQYF
TGTGCCAGCAGCCCCACAGGGGCCTACGAGCAGTACTTC
>TRBJ2-1|-|17|TRBV4-1|-
CASSQPPAGLVHNEQFF
TGCGCCAGCAGCCAACCCCCTGCTGGCTTAGTTCACAATGAGCAGTTCTTC
>TRBJ2-4|-|13|TRBV13|-
CASSLGTSNIQYF
TGTGCCAGCAGTTTGGGGACTTCAAACATTCAGTACTTC
>TRBJ2-5|TRBD2|15|TRBV11-3|-
CASSLRLAPKETQYF
TGTGCCAGCAGCTTAAGACTAGCGCCTAAAGAGACCCAGTACTTC
>TRBJ1-1|-|13|TRBV7-9|-
CASSFQENTEAFF
TGTGCCAGCAGCTTTCAGGAGAACACTGAAGCTTTCTTT
>TRBJ1-4|-|16|TRBV2|-
CASSESGVSRDEKLFF
TGTGCCAGCAGTGAATCGGGGGTATCAAGGGATGAAAAACTGTTTTTT
>TRBJ1-5|-|13|TRBV3-1/TRBV3-2|-
CASSFQGNQPQHF
TGTGCCAGCAGCTTTCAAGGTAATCAGCCCCAGCATTTT
>TRBJ1-3|-|13|TRBV19|-
CASRASSGNTIYF
TGTGCCAGTAGAGCCAGCTCTGGAAACACCATATATTTT
>TRBJ2-3|TRBD2|16|TRBV6-5|-
CASSYSTSGVQYTQYF
TGTGCCAGCAGTTACTCGACTAGCGGGGTTCAATATACGCAGTATTTT
>TRBJ1-3|-|16|TRBV15|-
CATSTWGPSSGNTIYF
TGTGCCACCAGCACATGGGGGCCAAGCTCTGGAAACACCATATATTTT
>TRBJ2-2|-|16|TRBV9|-
CASSVATGANTGELFF
TGTGCCAGCAGCGTAGCTACAGGAGCGAACACCGGGGAGCTGTTTTTT
>TRBJ2-2|TRBD2|19|TRBV9|-
CASSATRGLADINTGELFF
TGTGCCAGCAGCGCAACCCGGGGACTAGCAGATATTAACACCGGGGAGCTGTTTTTT
>TRBJ2-7|-|13|TRBV5-1|once
CASSLGQWYEQYF
TGCGCCAGCAGCTTGGGACAGTGGTACGAGCAGTACTTC
>TRBJ2-5|-|16|TRBV5-8|-
CASSLDYPGIQETQYF
TGTGCCAGCAGCTTGGACTATCCAGGGATACAAGAGACCCAGTACTTC